These 19 T cell receptor beta chains share one sample of origin, sequenced in a study of blood T cell repertoires in COVID-19. Sequencing was performed with immunoSEQ multiplex PCR; in TCRdb, only in-frame clones are kept and a portion is missing. The data contain hundreds of thousands of clones, 75% to 85% of them singletons. Specimen: peripheral blood. All receptors derive from a woman aged 50 to 60 with acute or convalescent COVID-19.

V is TRBV28 and J is TRBJ1-1; no clear D. Germline-derived CDR1 and CDR2 are MDHEN and SYDVKM. Trimming took 1 base from V and 1 from J, leaving 10 bases between them. The CDR3 is made up of 15 amino acids. Here the CDR3 reads CASSLLSGGNTEAFF. The CDR3 DNA is TGTGCCAGCAGTTTATTATCGGGTGGGAACACTGAAGCTTTCTTT.

This chain connects TRBV4-1 to TRBJ1-1; D possibly corresponds to TRBD1 (6 bases). Per germline, CDR1 MGHRA and CDR2 YSYEKL. The CDR3 extends over 14 amino acids. V lost 4 bases and J 2 bases, leaving 11 bases between the germline ends. The CDR3 nucleotides read TGCGCCAGCAGCCCCCGGGACATAAACACTGAAGCTTTCTTT. Protein sequence: CASSPRDINTEAFF.

In its sample, this clone was seen once. J is TRBJ2-1 and V is TRBV30; the D gene is possibly TRBD2 (7 bases). Trimming removed 4 bases from V and 7 bases from J, with 17 bases in between. The germline CDR1 and CDR2 sequences are GTSNPN and SVGIG (reference sequence). The CDR3 length is 14 residues. The CDR3 DNA reads as TGTGCCTGGATGGCGGGAGTAGGGGGGAATGAGCAGTTCTTC. Translation gives CAWMAGVGGNEQFF.

The V and J genes are TRBV27 and TRBJ2-1, with 7 bases matching TRBD1. CDR3 length: 18 amino acids. The germline V gene has CDR1 MNHEY and CDR2 SMNVEV (reference sequence). The trim removed 7 bases at V and 0 bases at J, leaving 15 bases unmatched. The CDR3 coding sequence is TGTGCCAGCAACCCGGGACAGTTGCCTCCTAGCTCCTACAATGAGCAGTTCTTC. Amino acid sequence: CASNPGQLPPSSYNEQFF.

The chain recombines TRBV6-1 with TRBJ2-7; D remains unclear. Between the trimmed V and J ends, which lost 7 bases and 2 bases, there was a span of 15 bases. The CDR3 runs 14 residues. Germline-derived CDR1 and CDR2 are MNHNS and SASEGT. The CDR3 sequence: CASKLAQATYEQYF. The CDR3 DNA reads TGTGCCAGCAAACTCGCCCAGGCCACCTACGAGCAGTACTTC.

V gene TRBV19 combines with J gene TRBJ1-1; 7 bases fit TRBD1. With V trimmed by 8 bases and J by 4 bases, 4 bases remained unmatched. This CDR3 contains 12 residues. CDR1 LNHDA and CDR2 SQIVND come from the germline V gene (reference sequence). CDR3 bases: TGTGCCAGTCTTTCAGGGGGCACTGAAGCTTTCTTT. It is translated as CASLSGGTEAFF.

This sequence joins TRBV6-4 and TRBJ2-5; the D is unclear. The CDR3 totals 15 residues. Per the germline V gene, CDR1 is MRHNA and CDR2 is SNTAGT. V lost 4 bases and J 4 bases, leaving 16 bases between the germline ends. The CDR3 nucleotides read TGTGCCAGCAGTGGAGAGGCCCGGATGGGAGAGACCCAGTACTTC. Translated: CASSGEARMGETQYF.

This clone appeared a single time. This chain links TRBV29-1 with TRBJ1-3; perhaps TRBD1 as D (5 bases). The CDR3 extends over 13 amino acids. The V gene lost 4 bases and the J gene lost 0 bases, with 7 bases spanning the gap. The germline V gene has CDR1 SQVTM and CDR2 ANQGSEA. This chain's CDR3 is CSVGGNSGNTIYF. The CDR3 DNA reads as TGCAGCGTTGGGGGCAACTCTGGAAACACCATATATTTT.

The genes are TRBV28 and TRBJ2-7; perhaps TRBD2 as D (5 bases). The CDR3 extends over 13 amino acids. Trimming took off 2 bases at V and 3 bases at J, with 8 bases between the two ends. Germline V gives CDR1 MDHEN, CDR2 SYDVKM. The CDR3 region is CASSLDRGYEQYF. The DNA of the CDR3 is TGTGCCAGCAGTTTAGATCGGGGCTACGAGCAGTACTTC. The full variable domain, in which reference TRBV28 and TRBJ2-7 provide the parts outside the CDR3, is DVKVTQSSRYLVKRTGEKVFLECVQDMDHENMFWYRQDPGLGLRLIYFSYDVKMKEKGDIPEGYSVSREKKERFSLILESASTNQTSMYLCASSLDRGYEQYFGPGTRLTVT.

The chain recombines TRBV29-1 with TRBJ2-3, with D possibly being TRBD1 (5 bases). The CDR3 is 12 amino acids. Trimming pared 6 bases from V and 3 bases from J, leaving 10 bases between. Germline values: CDR1 SQVTM, CDR2 ANQGSEA. DNA of the CDR3: TGCAGCGTGACGACAGCAACAGATACGCAGTATTTT. It yields the protein CSVTTATDTQYF.

This chain uses TRBV18 with TRBJ2-5; possibly TRBD1 for D (7 bases). V was pared by 3 bases and J by 2 bases, with 22 bases between. From germline, CDR1 is KGHSH and CDR2 LQKENI. CDR3 size: 18 residues. The DNA of the CDR3 is TGTGCCAGCTCACCCACTAGCTCGACAGGGAAGGAACAAGAGACCCAGTACTTC. It specifies CASSPTSSTGKEQETQYF.

The chain joins TRBV23-1 to TRBJ1-6; D is unclear. TRBV23-1 is an ORF, and what it does is uncertain. The CDR3 is made up of 16 amino acids. V was shortened by 0 bases and J by 5 bases, with 11 bases between the two germline ends. The CDR3 DNA sequence: TGCGCCAGCAGTCAATCGAGGCAGCGAGATAATTCACCCCTCCACTTT. Its protein is CASSQSRQRDNSPLHF.

V is TRBV11-3 and J is TRBJ2-7, with a tentative D call TRBD1 (6 bases). Trimming took off 5 bases at V and 5 bases at J, with 13 bases between the two ends. CDR1 and CDR2 from the germline V gene are SGHNT and YENEEA. This CDR3 region has 13 residues. In nucleotides, the CDR3 is TGTGCCAGCAGCGGTCAGGGACATCACGAGCAGTACTTC. It encodes CASSGQGHHEQYF.

The chain employs TRBV28 and TRBJ1-6; D remains ambiguous. This CDR3 contains 15 residues. Looked up from germline, CDR1 is MDHEN and CDR2 is SYDVKM. V shed 6 bases and J shed 7 bases, with 16 bases lying between them. CDR3 sequence: CASRPLEGGNSPLHF. The DNA of the CDR3 is TGTGCCAGCAGGCCTCTGGAGGGCGGGAATTCACCCCTCCACTTT.

This sequence joins TRBV21-1 and TRBJ2-1; TRBD2, the D gene given by the table, was not confirmed from the DNA. TRBV21-1 is a listed pseudogene. The CDR3 covers 15 residues. The chain's CDR3 is CASSGSGRIYNEQFF. In DNA, the CDR3 is TGTGCCAGCAGCGGAAGCGGGAGGATTTACAATGAGCAGTTCTTC.

V and J are TRBV21-1 and TRBJ1-1; the table's D call, TRBD1, was not checked against the DNA. TRBV21-1 is a documented pseudogene. This CDR3 has 14 amino acids. The CDR3 loop is CATWPRSDSTEAFF. As DNA, the CDR3 is TGTGCCACCTGGCCCCGGTCGGACAGCACTGAAGCTTTCTTT.

J is TRBJ1-2 and V is TRBV5-6, with a possible D match to TRBD1 (5 bases). The CDR3 length is 15 residues. From germline, CDR1 is SGHDT and CDR2 YYEEEE. V was shortened by 4 bases and J by 5 bases, with 18 bases between the two germline ends. The DNA for the CDR3 is TGTGCCAGCAGCCCGGACGGGGGGGTGAGGTATGGCTACACCTTC. This codes for CASSPDGGVRYGYTF.

The rearrangement joins TRBV5-4 to TRBJ2-1; 10 bases match TRBD2. The germline CDR1 and CDR2 sequences are SGHNT and YYREEE (reference sequence). The V gene end was trimmed by 1 base and the J gene end by 8 bases; junction bases not matched to a gene: 6. The CDR3 sequence is 15 residues long. The CDR3 DNA sequence: TGTGCCAGCAGCTTGCCTAGCGGGAGTTTGGATGAGCAGTTCTTC. Translating gives CASSLPSGSLDEQFF. The whole variable domain, remainder taken from reference TRBV5-4 and TRBJ2-1, is ETGVTQSPTHLIKTRGQQVTLRCSSQSGHNTVSWYQQALGQGPQFIFQYYREEENGRGNFPPRFSGLQFPNYSSELNVNALELDDSALYLCASSLPSGSLDEQFFGPGTRLTVL.

Concerning this clone itself: A much larger clone lies a single base off, so this may be a read error. V usage is TRBV7-8 and J usage is TRBJ2-7; tentatively, D is TRBD1 (5 bases). Germline values: CDR1 SGHVS, CDR2 FQNEAQ. V was pared by 5 bases and J by 2 bases, with 13 bases between. CDR3 length: 14 residues. CDR3 amino acids: CASSKRGGPYEQYF. CDR3 nucleotides: TGTGCCAGCAGCAAAAGGGGTGGGCCCTACGAGCAGTACTTC.